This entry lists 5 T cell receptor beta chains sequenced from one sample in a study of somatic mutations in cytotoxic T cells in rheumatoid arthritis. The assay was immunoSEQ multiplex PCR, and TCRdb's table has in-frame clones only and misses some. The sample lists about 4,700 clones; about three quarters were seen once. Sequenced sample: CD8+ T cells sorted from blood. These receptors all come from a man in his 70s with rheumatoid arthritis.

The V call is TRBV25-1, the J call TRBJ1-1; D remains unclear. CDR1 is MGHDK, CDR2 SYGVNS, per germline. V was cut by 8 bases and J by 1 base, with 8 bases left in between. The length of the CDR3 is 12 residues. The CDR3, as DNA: TGTGCCAGCCGGTCTGGGAACACTGAAGCTTTCTTT. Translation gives CASRSGNTEAFF.

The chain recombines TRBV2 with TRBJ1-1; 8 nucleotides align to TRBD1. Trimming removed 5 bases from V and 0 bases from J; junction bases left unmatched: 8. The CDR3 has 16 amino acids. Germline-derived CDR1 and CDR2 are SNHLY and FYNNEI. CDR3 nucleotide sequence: TGTGCCAGCAGTTTACCGGGACAGGCCATGAACACTGAAGCTTTCTTT. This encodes CASSLPGQAMNTEAFF.

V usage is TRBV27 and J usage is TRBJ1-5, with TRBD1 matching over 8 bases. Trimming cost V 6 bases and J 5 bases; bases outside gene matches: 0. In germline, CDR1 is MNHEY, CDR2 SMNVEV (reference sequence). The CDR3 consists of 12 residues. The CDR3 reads CASRTGDQPQHF. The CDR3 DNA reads TGTGCCAGCAGGACAGGGGATCAGCCCCAGCATTTT.

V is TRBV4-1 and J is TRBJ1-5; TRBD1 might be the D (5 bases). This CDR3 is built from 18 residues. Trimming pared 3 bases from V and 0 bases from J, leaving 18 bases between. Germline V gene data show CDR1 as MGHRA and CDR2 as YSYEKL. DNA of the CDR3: TGCGCCAGCAGCCACCCAAGGGGAGCGGGTTATAGCAATCAGCCCCAGCATTTT. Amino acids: CASSHPRGAGYSNQPQHF.

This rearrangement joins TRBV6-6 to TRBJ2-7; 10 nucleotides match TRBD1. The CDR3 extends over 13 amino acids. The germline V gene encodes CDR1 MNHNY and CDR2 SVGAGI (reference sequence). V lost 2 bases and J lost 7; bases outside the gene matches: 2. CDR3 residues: CASSYGTGDEQYF. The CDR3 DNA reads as TGTGCCAGCAGTTACGGGACAGGGGATGAGCAGTACTTC.